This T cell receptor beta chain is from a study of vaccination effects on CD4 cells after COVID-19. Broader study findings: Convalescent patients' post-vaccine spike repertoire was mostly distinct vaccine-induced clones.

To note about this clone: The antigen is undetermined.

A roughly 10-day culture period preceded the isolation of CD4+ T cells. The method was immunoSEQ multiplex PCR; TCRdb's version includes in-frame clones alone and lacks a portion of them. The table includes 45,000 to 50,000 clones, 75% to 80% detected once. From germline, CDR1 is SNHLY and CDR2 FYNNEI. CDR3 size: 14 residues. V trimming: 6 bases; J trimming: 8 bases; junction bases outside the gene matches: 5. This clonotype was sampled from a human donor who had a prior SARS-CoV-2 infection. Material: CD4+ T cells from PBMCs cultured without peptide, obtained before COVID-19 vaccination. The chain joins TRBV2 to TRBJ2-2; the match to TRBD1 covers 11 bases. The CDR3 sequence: CASRGTGGAGELFF. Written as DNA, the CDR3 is TGTGCCAGCAGGGGGACAGGGGGTGCGGGGGAGCTGTTTTTT. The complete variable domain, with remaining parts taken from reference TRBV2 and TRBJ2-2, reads EPEVTQTPSHQVTQMGQEVILRCVPISNHLYFYWYRQILGQKVEFLVSFYNNEISEKSEIFDDQFSVERPDGSNFTLKIRSTKLEDSAMYFCASRGTGGAGELFFGEGSRLTVL.